This T cell receptor (beta chain) was documented in a study of Ad26.COV2.S vaccination and SARS-CoV-2 variants. Overall study findings and caveats: The study found higher spike-specific TCR breadth in vaccine than placebo recipients.

Data came from immunoSEQ multiplex PCR; TCRdb stores just in-frame clones and leaves some out. The top ten clones hold roughly a sixth of a sample with about 98,000 clones, over 70% of them seen once. On this clone: The antigen remains undetermined.

V gave up 1 base and J gave up 2 bases, with 14 bases separating them. The CDR3 totals 16 residues. Germline loops: CDR1 MGHRA, CDR2 YSYEKL. The chain carries TRBV4-1 and TRBJ2-5; a possible D gene is TRBD1 (5 bases). The sample was peripheral blood, taken after recovery from COVID-19. This sequence was found in a human donor who had recovered from COVID-19. The CDR3: CASSQGGAGSQETQYF. Here the CDR3 DNA reads TGCGCCAGCAGCCAAGGGGGCGCAGGCTCTCAAGAGACCCAGTACTTC.